This record concerns one T cell receptor (beta chain) sequence. This entry is derived from a study of PD-L1 blockade in urothelial cancer. Study summary: Atezolizumab was started by patients in the mid-2010s at 1,200 mg intravenously every 3 weeks. Patients had undergone 0 to 3 prior chemotherapy regimens. Analyses were performed on blood at 3 weeks after treatment start (the second dose) and at 6 weeks. A median blood sample held 141,255 T cells and 75,000 to 85,000 unique TCRs.

From germline, CDR1 is SGHDT and CDR2 YYEEEE. This CDR3 has 14 amino acids. The V and J ends lost 5 bases and 7 bases, in that order; junction bases with no gene match: 7. Method: immunoSEQ multiplex PCR; TCRdb's copy keeps in-frame clones and lacks some. This table has around 69,000 clones, 85% to 95% appearing once. Regarding time point: peripheral blood 6 weeks after treatment start. Material: PBMCs, obtained around atezolizumab (anti-PD-L1) treatment. This sequence was found in a woman of 80 years or more with urothelial cancer. J is TRBJ2-7 and V is TRBV5-6, with 12 bases that match TRBD2. The CDR3: CASSVLAGGGEQYF. As DNA, the CDR3 is TGTGCCAGCAGTGTACTAGCGGGAGGAGGAGAGCAGTACTTC.